The subject of this entry is one TCR beta chain. Its antigen is currently not known. It has no much larger one-base neighbor in the sample; base qualities were not kept. A patient counted as having stable Graves' hyperthyroidism if no progression to ophthalmopathy occurred over 18 months of follow-up. Hyperthyroidism patients were newly diagnosed, with disease duration under 2 months, and aged 18 to 65 years. Any patient with an uncontrolled infection, another autoimmune disease, pregnancy or lactation was excluded. Diagnoses relied on clinical symptoms, serum thyroxine and TRAb, thyroid ultrasound and orbital computed tomography. PBMCs were isolated from approximately 10 ml of fresh peripheral blood by Ficoll-Paque density gradient centrifugation. Trizol reagent was used to extract total RNA, and RNA quality was then checked on an Agilent 2100 Bioanalyzer. These data come from a study of T cells in Graves' hyperthyroidism and ophthalmopathy (dated by TCRdb to the late 2010s). With regard to the full study: Peripheral blood was collected at initial diagnosis, before any treatment. Prospective prediction of ophthalmopathy was tested in an independent validation cohort of some 20 hyperthyroidism patients and some 17 patients who later progressed to ophthalmopathy. After sampling, hyperthyroidism patients received methimazole starting at 30 mg daily, and ophthalmopathy patients received high-dose intravenous methylprednisolone. Thyroid tissue and blood T-cell repertoires from roughly 6 Graves' hyperthyroidism patients were also compared in the study. The 90 or so discovery patients were randomly split 7:3 into training and test sets. TCR V-J signatures able to tell the groups apart were searched for in a discovery cohort of 90 to 100 patients, of whom fewer than 45 had Graves' ophthalmopathy and about 60 had stable Graves' hyperthyroidism. The paper describes TCR Vbeta CDR3 sequencing of 120 to 150 peripheral blood samples, made up of 43 ophthalmopathy patients, approximately 76 hyperthyroidism patients and some 17 progressor patients.

Overall results and qualifications from the work: Most expanded thyroid clonotypes (frequency above 0.001) were also detected in blood, suggesting blood repertoires may reflect thyroid immune responses. In validation, progression to ophthalmopathy was predicted by the model with about 70% sensitivity and roughly 72% specificity, a median of around 6.5 months before onset. No statistical method was used to fix the sample size in advance, and group allocation was not hidden from the investigators. In cross-validation, a model built on a 13 V-J signature told ophthalmopathy apart from stable hyperthyroidism with under 90% sensitivity and about 81% specificity, and in testing the same model reached 80%/75%.

The TCR beta CDR3 regions were amplified from RNA transcripts. The first round of RT-PCR for the TCR CDR3 was performed with the HTBI primer set and the Qiagen OneStep RT-PCR kit. Libraries were constructed in a second round of multiplex PCR, after which size selection and purification were performed. Paired-end sequencing of the libraries was performed with 100 bp reads on an Illumina HiSeq2000. Under the source paper's analysis protocol: Raw data were processed with SOAPnuke, discarding reads with adapters, uncalled bases, mean Phred below 15, or no exact constant-primer or identifier match. COPE v1.2.5 was used to merge high-quality paired reads, and clonotypes were defined as unique nucleotide sequences. MiTCR v1.1 was used to align clonotypes to the IMGT TRBV, TRBD and TRBJ reference segments. Analysis was restricted to V-J combinations with a frequency above 0.0001, which covered 99.2% of repertoires. The TCS score was defined as the ratio of F50 (clonal expansion) to E x V (chaos), calculated using BLOSUM62-based TCRdist between CDR3 peptides within each V-J. Welch's t-statistics and random forest reduced roughly 540 V-J features to roughly 13, which were used in a naive Bayes classifier (R e1071). TCRdb reprocessed the public reads (quality trimming at Q25 with fastp, clone calling with MiXCR) and kept in-frame beta chains. When rows share a CDR3 protein, they turn into one entry using the most common DNA and genes. The V and J calls and clone size come from TCRdb's table, not from the authors' own analysis. The sample data list roughly 660,000 distinct CDR3 sequences, and around 16% of these were observed just once. The top ten clones comprise 15% to 17% of the sample.

The germline V gene provides CDR1 MDHEN and CDR2 SYDVKM. The germline V and J ends show losses of 2 bases and 3 bases respectively, and no gene match explains 7 bases of the junction. The CDR3 contains 15 residues, cysteine and phenylalanine counted. Only CDR3 DNA is held: 45 bases, read in frame from base 1. The rearranged chain carries TRBV28 and TRBJ2-7, with 7 bases matching TRBD1. Input material: blood. This sequence was found in a middle-aged man with Graves' hyperthyroidism. The CDR3 reads CASSLGQVGIYEQYF. The base sequence is TGTGCCAGCAGTTTAGGACAGGTCGGGATCTACGAGCAGTACTTC.